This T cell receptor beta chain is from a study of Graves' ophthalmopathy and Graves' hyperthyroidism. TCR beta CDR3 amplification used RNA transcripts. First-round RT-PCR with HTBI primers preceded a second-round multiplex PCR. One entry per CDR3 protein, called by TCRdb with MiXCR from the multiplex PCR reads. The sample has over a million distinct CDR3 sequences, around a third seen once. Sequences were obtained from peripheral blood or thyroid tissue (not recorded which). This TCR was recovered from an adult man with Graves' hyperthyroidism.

The CDR3 bases are TGCAGCGTTTCACTGATCCAAGAGACCCAGTACTTC. This encodes CSVSLIQETQYF. The rearrangement links TRBV29-1 to TRBJ2-5; D is undetermined. V lost 5 bases and J lost 1, with 8 bases in between. Germline V gene sequence: CDR1 SQVTM, CDR2 ANQGSEA. The CDR3 runs to 12 residues.